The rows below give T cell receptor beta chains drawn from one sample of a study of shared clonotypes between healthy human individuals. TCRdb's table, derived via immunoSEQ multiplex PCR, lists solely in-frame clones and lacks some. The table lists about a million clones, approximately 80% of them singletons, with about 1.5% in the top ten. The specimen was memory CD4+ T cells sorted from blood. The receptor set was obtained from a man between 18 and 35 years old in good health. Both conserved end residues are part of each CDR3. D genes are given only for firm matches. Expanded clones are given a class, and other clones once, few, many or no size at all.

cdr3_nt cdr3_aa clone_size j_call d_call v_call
TGTGCCTGGAGTCTAGGGGGCTCGGGCTACACCTTC CAWSLGGSGYTF NA TRBJ1-2 TRBD1 TRBV30
TGTGCCAGCAGTGAATCAGGGGCCGTGTTCACAGATACGCAGTATTTT CASSESGAVFTDTQYF many TRBJ2-3 NA TRBV2
TGTGCCAGCAGTTCCACAGGGGAGGGGACGCAGTATTTT CASSSTGEGTQYF NA TRBJ2-3 NA TRBV2
TGTGCCAGCAGTTTCTCTGAGACCCAGTACTTC CASSFSETQYF NA TRBJ2-5 NA TRBV2
TGCGCCAGCAGCTTGACCGTAGCGGGGGGTTTCACAGATACGCAGTATTTT CASSLTVAGGFTDTQYF few TRBJ2-3 TRBD2 TRBV5-1
TGCGCCAGCAGCCCGTCACCCGTTCTTGTTAATGAGCAGTTCTTC CASSPSPVLVNEQFF NA TRBJ2-1 NA TRBV5-1
TGTGCCAGCAGCTTACAGGGGGTGAACACTGAAGCTTTCTTT CASSLQGVNTEAFF NA TRBJ1-1 TRBD1 TRBV7-2
TGTGCCAGTAGTCCGTTGACGGGACTGTACACAGATACGCAGTATTTT CASSPLTGLYTDTQYF NA TRBJ2-3 NA TRBV19
TGCGCCAGCAAAGGATATGGAGATACGCAGTATTTT CASKGYGDTQYF NA TRBJ2-3 NA TRBV5-1
TGTGCCACCAGCAGAACGTCCTCCTCCTACGAGCAGTACTTC CATSRTSSSYEQYF NA TRBJ2-7 NA TRBV15
TGCGCCAGCAGCTTGGGCTCTAGCGGGGCTGGCACAGATACGCAGTATTTT CASSLGSSGAGTDTQYF NA TRBJ2-3 TRBD2 TRBV5-1
TGCGCCAGCAGGGAAAGGGGGGTGAACACTGAAGCTTTCTTT CASRERGVNTEAFF NA TRBJ1-1 NA TRBV5-1
TGTGCCAGTATCCCAAGTGGAAGGGGGCAAGGCTACACCTTC CASIPSGRGQGYTF NA TRBJ1-2 TRBD1 TRBV19
TGTGCCAGCAGCGGTAACGGGGGGCGAACCGGGGAGCTGTTTTTT CASSGNGGRTGELFF once TRBJ2-2 NA TRBV5-6
TGTGCCAGCAGCTTAGCTCCGTTCGACGAGCAGTACTTC CASSLAPFDEQYF NA TRBJ2-7 NA TRBV7-2
TGTGCCACCAGCAGAGATTTTCAGGGGGGCTATGGCTACACCTTC CATSRDFQGGYGYTF NA TRBJ1-2 TRBD1 TRBV15
TGTGCCAGCAGCTCTACTCGGGGAGGATTCAATGAGCAGTTCTTC CASSSTRGGFNEQFF NA TRBJ2-1 NA TRBV25-1
TGTGCCAGCAGGGCCACAGGCAGCTCCTACGAGCAGTACTTC CASRATGSSYEQYF NA TRBJ2-7 NA TRBV6-5
TGCGCCAGCAGCTCGGACGGAGCCTCTGGAAACACCATATATTTT CASSSDGASGNTIYF NA TRBJ1-3 NA TRBV5-1
TGCAGTGGCGGGGATTCGTACGAGCAGTACTTC CSGGDSYEQYF few TRBJ2-7 NA TRBV20-1
TGTGCCTGGAACAAGGACAGGGGGAACACCGGGGAGCTGTTTTTT CAWNKDRGNTGELFF NA TRBJ2-2 TRBD1 TRBV30
TGTGCCAGCAGTCCCGAAAGCCTGACTAGCAGGGAGACCCAGTACTTC CASSPESLTSRETQYF NA TRBJ2-5 TRBD2 TRBV2
TGCGCCAGCAGCGCCGGACTAGCGGGCCAAGAGACCCAGTACTTC CASSAGLAGQETQYF NA TRBJ2-5 TRBD2 TRBV5-1
TGTGCCATCAGTTCCCAGGGGGACCGAGCGGGAGAGCAGTACTTC CAISSQGDRAGEQYF NA TRBJ2-7 NA TRBV10-3
TGTGCCAGCAGTGAACAGGAAGTGGGGGCCAAAAACATTCAGTACTTC CASSEQEVGAKNIQYF many TRBJ2-4 NA TRBV2
TGTGCCAGCAGCCAAGCTGGCCTCAATCAGCCCCAGCATTTT CASSQAGLNQPQHF NA TRBJ1-5 NA TRBV14
TGTGCCAGCAGCTCAGGGACAGGCGGGTCTGGAAACACCATATATTTT CASSSGTGGSGNTIYF few TRBJ1-3 TRBD1 TRBV7-9
TGTGCCAGTTATAACCAGGGGGAGGAGAAAAAACTGTTTTTT CASYNQGEEKKLFF few TRBJ1-4 TRBD1 TRBV2
TGCAGCGTTCGGGACCGGGAGGCAGATACGCAGTATTTT CSVRDREADTQYF NA TRBJ2-3 TRBD2 TRBV29-1
TGTGCCAGCAGTTACTCTGCCCACTTCTCTGGAAACACCATATATTTT CASSYSAHFSGNTIYF NA TRBJ1-3 NA TRBV6-5
TGTGCCAGCAGCTTCAGGGCTCAGGGTTATGGCTACACCTTC CASSFRAQGYGYTF NA TRBJ1-2 NA TRBV7-2
TGCGCCAGCAGCTTGTTAGGCCTCGAAGGGGATGGCTACACCTTC CASSLLGLEGDGYTF NA TRBJ1-2 NA TRBV5-1
TGTGCCAGCAGTGAACAACGGGGGACTCAAGAGACCCAGTACTTC CASSEQRGTQETQYF few TRBJ2-5 NA TRBV6-1
TGTGCCAGCATTCTTGACGGGAGGGCAGGCAATGAGCAGTTCTTC CASILDGRAGNEQFF NA TRBJ2-1 TRBD2 TRBV2
TGTGCCAGCAGAACCCAGGGTCGGGGCCCCAATCAGCCCCAGCATTTT CASRTQGRGPNQPQHF NA TRBJ1-5 NA TRBV28
TGTGCCAGTAGTACCGACAGGGGCTCGAATGAAAAACTGTTTTTT CASSTDRGSNEKLFF NA TRBJ1-4 TRBD1 TRBV19
TGTGCCAGCAGCCTAGGGACTCCCCTCTACGAGCAGTACTTC CASSLGTPLYEQYF NA TRBJ2-7 NA TRBV7-2
TGTGCCAGCCCGACTAGCGGGAGATCCCTTGACTACAATGAGCAGTTCTTC CASPTSGRSLDYNEQFF NA TRBJ2-1 TRBD2 TRBV25-1
TGTGCCAGCAGCTCCACTTTCTACAATGAGCAGTTCTTC CASSSTFYNEQFF NA TRBJ2-1 NA TRBV5-6
TGTGCCAGCAGCTTTGGTCAGTTTGGGGGAGAGCAGTACTTC CASSFGQFGGEQYF NA TRBJ2-7 NA TRBV5-4
TGTGCCAGCAGCGCCGGAAGTAGCGGGGTAGAGACCCAGTACTTC CASSAGSSGVETQYF NA TRBJ2-5 TRBD2 TRBV7-3
TGTGCCAGCAGCTTGGCGGGAGGGGACAGGTGGGACATTCAGTACTTC CASSLAGGDRWDIQYF NA TRBJ2-4 NA TRBV5-4
TGTGCCAGTAGTGCCGACGACAGGAACACTGAAGCTTTCTTT CASSADDRNTEAFF NA TRBJ1-1 NA TRBV19
TGCGCCAGCAGCTCGACAGGGAGGGTAGACGAGCAGTACTTC CASSSTGRVDEQYF NA TRBJ2-7 NA TRBV5-1
TGCGCCAGCAGCCAAGAAGATCTCTCCGGGGAGCTGTTTTTT CASSQEDLSGELFF NA TRBJ2-2 NA TRBV4-1
TGTGCCAGCAGCCAAGATGGACTAGCGACCAGCACAGATACGCAGTATTTT CASSQDGLATSTDTQYF NA TRBJ2-3 TRBD2 TRBV4-2
TGTGCCAGCAGCTTAGATCTTGTCACCGCAGATACGCAGTATTTT CASSLDLVTADTQYF NA TRBJ2-3 NA TRBV11-2
TGTGCCAGCAGCTTAGGGACTAGCTTCAATGAGCAGTTCTTC CASSLGTSFNEQFF NA TRBJ2-1 TRBD2 TRBV7-2
TGTGCCAGCAGTACTATGAAATTGGGTACCGGGGAGCTGTTTTTT CASSTMKLGTGELFF NA TRBJ2-2 NA TRBV5-5